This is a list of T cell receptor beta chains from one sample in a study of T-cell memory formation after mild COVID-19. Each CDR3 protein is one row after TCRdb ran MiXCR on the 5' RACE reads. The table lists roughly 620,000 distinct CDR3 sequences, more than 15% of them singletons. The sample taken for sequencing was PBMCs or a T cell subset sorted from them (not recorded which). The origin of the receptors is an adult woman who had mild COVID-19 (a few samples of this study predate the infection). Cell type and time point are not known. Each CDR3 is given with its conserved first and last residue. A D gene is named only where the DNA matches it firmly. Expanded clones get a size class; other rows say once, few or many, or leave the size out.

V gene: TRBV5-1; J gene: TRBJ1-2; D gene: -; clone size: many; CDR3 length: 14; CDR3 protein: CASSLEQGNYGYTF; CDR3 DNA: TGCGCCAGCAGCTTGGAGCAGGGTAACTATGGCTACACCTTC
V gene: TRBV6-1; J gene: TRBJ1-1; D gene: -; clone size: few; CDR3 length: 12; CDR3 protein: CASSESTNEAFF; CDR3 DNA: TGTGCCAGCAGTGAGAGTACGAATGAAGCTTTCTTT
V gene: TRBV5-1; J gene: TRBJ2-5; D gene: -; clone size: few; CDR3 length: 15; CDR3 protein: CASSFQGALGETQYF; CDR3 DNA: TGCGCCAGCAGCTTTCAAGGGGCTCTAGGAGAGACCCAGTACTTC
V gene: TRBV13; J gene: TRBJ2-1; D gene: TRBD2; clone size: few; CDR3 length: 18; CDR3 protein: CASSLGPGRLAESNEQFF; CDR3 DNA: TGTGCCAGCAGCTTAGGCCCCGGGAGACTAGCGGAGAGCAATGAGCAGTTCTTC
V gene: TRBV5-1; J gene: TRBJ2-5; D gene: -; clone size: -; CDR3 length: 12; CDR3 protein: CASSLAFETQYF; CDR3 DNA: TGCGCCAGCAGCTTGGCTTTCGAGACCCAGTACTTC
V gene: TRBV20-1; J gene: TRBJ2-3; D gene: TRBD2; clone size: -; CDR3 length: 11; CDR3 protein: CSEIAGSTQYF; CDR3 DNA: TGCAGTGAAATAGCGGGATCTACGCAGTATTTT
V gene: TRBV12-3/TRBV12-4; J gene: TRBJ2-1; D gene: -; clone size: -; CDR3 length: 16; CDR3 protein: CASTPLEGALYNEQFF; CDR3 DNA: TGTGCCAGCACCCCCCTGGAGGGTGCCCTCTACAATGAGCAGTTCTTC
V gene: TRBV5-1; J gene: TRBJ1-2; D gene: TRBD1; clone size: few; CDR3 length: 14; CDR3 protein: CASSSGTGVYGYTF; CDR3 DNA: TGCGCCAGCAGCTCCGGGACAGGGGTCTATGGCTACACCTTC
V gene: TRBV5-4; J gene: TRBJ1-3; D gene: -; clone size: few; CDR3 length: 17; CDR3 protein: CASSPAQGQNGGNTIYF; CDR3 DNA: TGTGCCAGCAGCCCAGCACAGGGACAAAACGGTGGAAACACCATATATTTT
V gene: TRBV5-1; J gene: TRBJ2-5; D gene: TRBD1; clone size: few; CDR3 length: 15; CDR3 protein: CASSFGTGSQETQYF; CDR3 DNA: TGCGCCAGCAGCTTCGGGACAGGGAGCCAAGAGACCCAGTACTTC
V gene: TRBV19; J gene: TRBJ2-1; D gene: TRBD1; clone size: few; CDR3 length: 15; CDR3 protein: CASSTGQGMGNEQFF; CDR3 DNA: TGTGCCAGTAGTACCGGACAGGGAATGGGGAATGAGCAGTTCTTC
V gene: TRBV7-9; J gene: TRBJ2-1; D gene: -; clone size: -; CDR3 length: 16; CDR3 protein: CASSFLSAGPYNEQFF; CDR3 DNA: TGTGCCAGCAGCTTCTTATCGGCGGGCCCCTACAATGAGCAGTTCTTC
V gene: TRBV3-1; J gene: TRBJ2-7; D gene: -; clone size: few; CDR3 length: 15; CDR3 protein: CASSQAQGKPYEQYF; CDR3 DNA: TGTGCCAGCAGCCAAGCGCAGGGGAAACCCTACGAGCAGTACTTC
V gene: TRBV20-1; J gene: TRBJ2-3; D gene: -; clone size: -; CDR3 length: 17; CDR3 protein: CSAGDIPIGVSTDTQYF; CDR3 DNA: TGCAGTGCTGGAGACATACCAATTGGGGTTAGCACAGATACGCAGTATTTT
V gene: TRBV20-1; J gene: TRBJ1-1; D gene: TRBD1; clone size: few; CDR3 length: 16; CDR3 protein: CSARAQYRGLNTEAFF; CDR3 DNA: TGCAGTGCTAGAGCCCAATACAGGGGATTGAACACTGAAGCTTTCTTT
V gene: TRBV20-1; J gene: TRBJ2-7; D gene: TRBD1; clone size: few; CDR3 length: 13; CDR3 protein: CSARNRGTYEQYF; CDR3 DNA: TGCAGTGCTCGAAACAGGGGAACCTACGAGCAGTACTTC
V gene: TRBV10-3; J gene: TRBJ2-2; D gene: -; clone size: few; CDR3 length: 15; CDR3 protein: CAISPTGAHTGELFF; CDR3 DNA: TGTGCCATCAGTCCTACGGGAGCTCACACCGGGGAGCTGTTTTTT
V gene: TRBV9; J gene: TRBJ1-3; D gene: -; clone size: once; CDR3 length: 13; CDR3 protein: CASSTRSGNTIYF; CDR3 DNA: TGTGCCAGCAGCACTCGCTCTGGAAACACCATATATTTT
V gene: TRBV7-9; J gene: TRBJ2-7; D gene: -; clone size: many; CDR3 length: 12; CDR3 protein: CASSNSSYEQYF; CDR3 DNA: TGTGCCAGCAGCAACAGCTCCTACGAGCAGTACTTC
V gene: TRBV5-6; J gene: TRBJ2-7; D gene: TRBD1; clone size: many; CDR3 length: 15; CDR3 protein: CASSLLVGQAREQYF; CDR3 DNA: TGTGCCAGCAGCTTGTTGGTGGGACAGGCGAGGGAGCAGTACTTC
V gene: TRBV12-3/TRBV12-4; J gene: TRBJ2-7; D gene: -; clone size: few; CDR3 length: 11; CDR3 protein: CASRDNYEQYF; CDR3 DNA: TGTGCCAGCCGGGACAACTACGAGCAGTACTTC
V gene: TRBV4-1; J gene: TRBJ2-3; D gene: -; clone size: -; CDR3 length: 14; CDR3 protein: CASSQDWSSDTQYF; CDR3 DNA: TGCGCCAGCAGCCAAGATTGGTCCTCAGATACGCAGTATTTT
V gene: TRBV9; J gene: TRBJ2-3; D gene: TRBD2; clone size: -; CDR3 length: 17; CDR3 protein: CASSAQVGRGGLNTQYF; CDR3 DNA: TGTGCCAGCAGCGCCCAAGTCGGGCGGGGGGGCCTGAATACGCAGTATTTT
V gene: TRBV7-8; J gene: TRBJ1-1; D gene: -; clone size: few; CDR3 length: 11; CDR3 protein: CASSLTLEAFF; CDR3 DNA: TGTGCCAGCAGCTTGACTCTTGAAGCTTTCTTT
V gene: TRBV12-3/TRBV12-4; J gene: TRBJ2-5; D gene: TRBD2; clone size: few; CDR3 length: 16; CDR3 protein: CASRGLAIGGQETQYF; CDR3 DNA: TGTGCCAGCAGGGGACTAGCGATTGGGGGCCAAGAGACCCAGTACTTC
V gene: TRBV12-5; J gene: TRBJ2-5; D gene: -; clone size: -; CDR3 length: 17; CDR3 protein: CASGMSSVGPRQETQYF; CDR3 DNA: TGTGCTAGTGGTATGTCTTCAGTCGGGCCTCGGCAAGAGACCCAGTACTTC
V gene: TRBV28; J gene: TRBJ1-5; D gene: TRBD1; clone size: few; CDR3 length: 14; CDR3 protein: CASSRGGSGQPQHF; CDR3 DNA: TGTGCCAGCAGCAGAGGGGGCAGTGGTCAGCCCCAGCATTTT
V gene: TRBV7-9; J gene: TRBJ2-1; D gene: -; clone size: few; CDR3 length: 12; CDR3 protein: CASSLSRNEQFF; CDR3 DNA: TGTGCCAGCAGCTTAAGCCGGAATGAGCAGTTCTTC
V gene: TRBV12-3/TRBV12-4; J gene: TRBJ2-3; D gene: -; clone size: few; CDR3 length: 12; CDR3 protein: CASSPRVDTQYF; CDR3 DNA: TGTGCCAGCAGTCCAAGGGTGGATACGCAGTATTTT
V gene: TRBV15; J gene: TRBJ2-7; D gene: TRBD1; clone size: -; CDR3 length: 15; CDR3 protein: CATSGPGQGLYEQYF; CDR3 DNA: TGTGCCACCAGCGGACCGGGACAGGGACTCTACGAGCAGTACTTC
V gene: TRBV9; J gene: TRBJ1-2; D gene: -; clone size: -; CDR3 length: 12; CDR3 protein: CASGGQTGSYTF; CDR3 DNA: TGTGCCAGCGGAGGCCAAACAGGGAGCTACACCTTC
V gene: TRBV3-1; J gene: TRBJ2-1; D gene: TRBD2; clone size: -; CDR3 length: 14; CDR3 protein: CASRGAGGPSEQFF; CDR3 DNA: TGTGCCAGCAGAGGAGCGGGGGGGCCAAGTGAGCAGTTCTTC
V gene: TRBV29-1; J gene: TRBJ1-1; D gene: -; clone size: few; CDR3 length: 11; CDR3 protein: CSVRGNTEAFF; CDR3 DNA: TGCAGCGTTCGTGGGAACACTGAAGCTTTCTTT
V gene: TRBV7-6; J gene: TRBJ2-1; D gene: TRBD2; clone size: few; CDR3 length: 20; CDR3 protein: CASSSTAARLAGGFFGEQFF; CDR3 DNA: TGTGCCAGCAGCTCCACCGCCGCAAGACTAGCGGGGGGTTTCTTTGGTGAGCAGTTCTTC
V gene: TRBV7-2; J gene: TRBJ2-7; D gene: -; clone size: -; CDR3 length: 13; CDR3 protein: CASGTLTHYEQYF; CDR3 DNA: TGTGCCAGCGGGACGCTGACTCACTACGAGCAGTACTTC
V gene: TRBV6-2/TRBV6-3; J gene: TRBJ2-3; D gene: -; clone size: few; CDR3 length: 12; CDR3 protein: CASRRTTDTQYF; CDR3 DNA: TGTGCCAGCAGGAGAACTACAGATACGCAGTATTTT
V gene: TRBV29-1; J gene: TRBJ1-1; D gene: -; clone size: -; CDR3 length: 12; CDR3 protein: CSVEDSNTEAFF; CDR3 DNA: TGCAGCGTTGAGGACAGTAACACTGAAGCTTTCTTT
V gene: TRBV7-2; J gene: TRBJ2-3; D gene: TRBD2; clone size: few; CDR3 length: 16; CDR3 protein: CASSLVLREFSDTQYF; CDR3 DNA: TGTGCCAGCAGCTTAGTTTTGCGGGAGTTTTCAGATACGCAGTATTTT
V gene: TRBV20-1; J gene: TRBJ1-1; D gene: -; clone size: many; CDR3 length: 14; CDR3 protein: CSARDMDSNTEAFF; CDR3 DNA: TGCAGTGCTAGAGATATGGATTCGAACACTGAAGCTTTCTTT
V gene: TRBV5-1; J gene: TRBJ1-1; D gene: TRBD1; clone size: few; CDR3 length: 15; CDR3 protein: CASAGQGAPKTEAFF; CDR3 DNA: TGCGCCAGCGCGGGACAGGGGGCGCCGAAAACTGAAGCTTTCTTT
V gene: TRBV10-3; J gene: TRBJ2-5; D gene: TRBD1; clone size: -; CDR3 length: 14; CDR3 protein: CAISEWDREETQYF; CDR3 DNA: TGTGCCATCAGTGAGTGGGACAGGGAGGAGACCCAGTACTTC
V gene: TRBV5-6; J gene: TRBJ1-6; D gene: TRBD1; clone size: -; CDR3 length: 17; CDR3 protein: CASSLAQGGSYNSPLHF; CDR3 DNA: TGTGCCAGCAGCTTGGCGCAGGGGGGATCCTATAATTCACCCCTCCACTTT
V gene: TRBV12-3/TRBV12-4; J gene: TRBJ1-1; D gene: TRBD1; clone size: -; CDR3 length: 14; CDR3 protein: CASTPQGGNTEAFF; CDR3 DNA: TGTGCCAGCACCCCGCAGGGGGGGAACACTGAAGCTTTCTTT
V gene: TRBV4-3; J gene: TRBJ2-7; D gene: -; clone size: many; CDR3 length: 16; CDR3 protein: CASSVWGGAGSYEQYF; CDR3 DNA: TGCGCCAGCAGCGTATGGGGCGGGGCCGGCTCCTACGAGCAGTACTTC
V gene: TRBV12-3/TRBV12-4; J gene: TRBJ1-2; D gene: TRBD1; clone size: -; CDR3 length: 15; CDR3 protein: CASSSPGQGNYGYTF; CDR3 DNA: TGTGCCAGTAGTAGTCCGGGACAGGGAAACTATGGCTACACCTTC
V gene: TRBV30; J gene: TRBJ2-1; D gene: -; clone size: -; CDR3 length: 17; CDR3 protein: CAWSQNGGRRLYNEQFF; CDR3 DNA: TGTGCCTGGAGTCAAAACGGAGGACGGAGACTCTACAATGAGCAGTTCTTC
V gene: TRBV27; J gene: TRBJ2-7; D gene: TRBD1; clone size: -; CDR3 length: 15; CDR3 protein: CASSIWTGSSYEQYF; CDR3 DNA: TGTGCCAGCAGTATATGGACAGGGAGCTCCTACGAGCAGTACTTC
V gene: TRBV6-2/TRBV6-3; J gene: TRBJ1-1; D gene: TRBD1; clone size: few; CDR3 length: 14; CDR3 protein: CASSDRGRDTEAFF; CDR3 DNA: TGTGCCAGCAGTGACAGGGGGCGAGACACTGAAGCTTTCTTT
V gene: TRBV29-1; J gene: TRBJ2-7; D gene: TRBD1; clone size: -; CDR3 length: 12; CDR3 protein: CSVVKGGDEQYF; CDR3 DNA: TGCAGCGTTGTTAAAGGGGGCGACGAGCAGTACTTC